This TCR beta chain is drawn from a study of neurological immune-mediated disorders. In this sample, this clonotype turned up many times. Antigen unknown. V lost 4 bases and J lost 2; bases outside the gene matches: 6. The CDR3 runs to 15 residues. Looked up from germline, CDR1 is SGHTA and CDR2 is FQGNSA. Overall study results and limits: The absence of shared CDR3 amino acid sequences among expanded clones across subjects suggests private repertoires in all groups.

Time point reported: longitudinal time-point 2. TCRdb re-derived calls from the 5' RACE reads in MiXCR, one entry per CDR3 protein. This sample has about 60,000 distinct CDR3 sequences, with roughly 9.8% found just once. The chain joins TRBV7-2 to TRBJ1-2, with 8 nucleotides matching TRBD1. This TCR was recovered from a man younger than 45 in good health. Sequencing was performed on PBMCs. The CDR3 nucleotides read TGTGCCAGCAGCTCTACTCCAGGGGGCAACTATGGCTACACCTTC. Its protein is CASSSTPGGNYGYTF.